These T cell receptor beta chains were read from a single sample in a study of post-analysis software for immune sequencing data. Using its own MiXCR run on the PCR reads, TCRdb lists one record per CDR3 protein. The sample carries hundreds of thousands of distinct CDR3 sequences, about 40% recorded once. The sample comprised blood. The origin of the receptors is a girl aged 2-10 years with multiple sclerosis. The CDR3 runs from the conserved cysteine through the conserved F or W. The D gene is left open where the match is weak. Only part of the rows carry a size: once, few, many, or a class if the clone is expanded.

>TRBD2|TRBJ2-3|.|TRBV6-1
TGTGCCAGCAGTGGGTTAGCGGGAGCTGCAGATACGCAGTATTTT
CASSGLAGAADTQYF
>TRBD1|TRBJ2-7|.|TRBV20-1
TGCAGTGCTAAGGGACAGGGGACCTACGAGCAGTACTTC
CSAKGQGTYEQYF
>TRBD2|TRBJ2-5|.|TRBV9
TGTGCCAGCAGCGGAGGACTAGCGGGAGGCGGGGAGACCCAGTACTTC
CASSGGLAGGGETQYF
>TRBD2|TRBJ2-1|.|TRBV24-1
TGTGCCACCAGTGACGCCCGGACTAGCGGCTCCTACAATGAGCAGTTCTTC
CATSDARTSGSYNEQFF
>TRBD2|TRBJ2-1|.|TRBV6-2/TRBV6-3
TGTGCCAGCAGTTCAGATAGCGGGAGCCCCTACAATGAGCAGTTCTTC
CASSSDSGSPYNEQFF
>TRBD1|TRBJ1-2|.|TRBV12-3/TRBV12-4
TGTGCCAGCAGTACTGCCGGGACAGGGTATGGCTACACCTTC
CASSTAGTGYGYTF
>.|TRBJ2-1|.|TRBV29-1
TGCAGCGTTTCCGCGGAAGTCCGGGGTGAGCAGTTCTTC
CSVSAEVRGEQFF
>.|TRBJ1-1|few|TRBV20-1
TGCAGTGCTAGAGATCCCCAACAGGGGAACACTGAAGCTTTCTTT
CSARDPQQGNTEAFF
>.|TRBJ1-5|few|TRBV20-1
TGCAGTGCTCGTCTCCTCAAGAGTCAGGGATCCTATAGCAATCAGCCCCAGCATTTT
CSARLLKSQGSYSNQPQHF
>.|TRBJ2-5|.|TRBV20-1
TGCAGTGCTACCAGGGTGGTCAGTAGATGGGAGACCCAGTACTTC
CSATRVVSRWETQYF
>.|TRBJ2-5|few|TRBV6-5
TGTGCCAGCAGCCTACTAGAGGGGGAGACCCAGTACTTC
CASSLLEGETQYF
>TRBD2|TRBJ2-5|few|TRBV12-3/TRBV12-4
TGTGCCAGCACCCTGACTAGCGGGTTGGCGGGAGAGACCCAGTACTTC
CASTLTSGLAGETQYF
>.|TRBJ2-2|.|TRBV7-3
TGTGCCAGCAGCTCCTTCAAGGCCGGGGAGCTGTTTTTT
CASSSFKAGELFF
>.|TRBJ1-5|few|TRBV4-1
TGCGCCAGCAGCCAAGATAGGGGCAGTTATAGCAATCAGCCCCAGCATTTT
CASSQDRGSYSNQPQHF
>.|TRBJ2-4|.|TRBV4-1
TGCGCCAGCAGCCAGGTAGTCGCCAACATTCAGTACTTC
CASSQVVANIQYF
>.|TRBJ1-2|few|TRBV21-1
TGTGCCAGCAAGAGGACAGGGACATTTGGCTACACCTTC
CASKRTGTFGYTF
>.|TRBJ1-1|.|TRBV20-1
TGCAGTGCTAGTTTCCCGGGCAGGGGTTTAAGTGGTGAAGCTTTCTTT
CSASFPGRGLSGEAFF
>TRBD1|TRBJ1-1|.|TRBV5-5
TGTGCCAGCAGCCCGGGACAGGGGGCTTCGGGCACTGAAGCTTTCTTT
CASSPGQGASGTEAFF
>TRBD1|TRBJ2-5|few|TRBV9
TGTGCCAGCAGCGCTCAGGGTCTCAGGGGGCTTAGGGAGACCCAGTACTTC
CASSAQGLRGLRETQYF
>.|TRBJ1-4|.|TRBV12-3/TRBV12-4
TGTGCCAGCAGTTTAGCCCGATTATCCGCAACTAATGAAAAACTGTTTTTT
CASSLARLSATNEKLFF
>TRBD2|TRBJ2-1|.|TRBV12-3/TRBV12-4
TGTGCCAGCAGTTGGGAGGGCAGGGACAATGAGCAGTTCTTC
CASSWEGRDNEQFF
>.|TRBJ2-7|.|TRBV4-1
TGCGCCAGCAGCCAAGTCCAGGGAAGCTCCTACGAGCAGTACTTC
CASSQVQGSSYEQYF
>.|TRBJ2-3|few|TRBV24-1
TGTGCCACCAGCAGAGTCACAGATACGCAGTATTTT
CATSRVTDTQYF
>.|TRBJ2-4|.|TRBV12-3/TRBV12-4
TGTGCCAGCAGTACCTCGCGGCTGGGAGTGTGGTGGAACATTCAGTACTTC
CASSTSRLGVWWNIQYF
>.|TRBJ2-5|.|TRBV29-1
TGCAGCGTTGTTGGGGGAGGAGAGACCCAGTACTTC
CSVVGGGETQYF
>.|TRBJ1-2|.|TRBV29-1
TGCAGCGGAAGTAGGGGTCGCGGCTACACCTTC
CSGSRGRGYTF